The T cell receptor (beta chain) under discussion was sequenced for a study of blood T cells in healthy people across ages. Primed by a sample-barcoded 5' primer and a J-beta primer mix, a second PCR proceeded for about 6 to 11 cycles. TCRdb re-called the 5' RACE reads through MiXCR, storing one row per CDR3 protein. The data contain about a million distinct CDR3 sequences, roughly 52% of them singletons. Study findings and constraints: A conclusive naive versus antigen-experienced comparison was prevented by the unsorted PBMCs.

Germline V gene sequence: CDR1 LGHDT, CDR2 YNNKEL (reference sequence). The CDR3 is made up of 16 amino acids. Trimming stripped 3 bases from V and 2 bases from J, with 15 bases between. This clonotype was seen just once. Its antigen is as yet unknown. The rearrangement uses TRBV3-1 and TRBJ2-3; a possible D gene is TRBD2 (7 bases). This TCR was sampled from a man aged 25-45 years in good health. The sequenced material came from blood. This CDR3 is CASSHEGGRATDTQYF. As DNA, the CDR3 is TGTGCCAGCAGCCACGAGGGGGGGCGGGCCACAGATACGCAGTATTTT.